The 18 T cell receptor beta chains presented below share a single source sample, sequenced in a study of T cells in Graves' hyperthyroidism and ophthalmopathy. Amplified TCR beta CDR3 regions derived from RNA transcripts. Using the HTBI primer set, a first-round RT-PCR was run on the TCR CDR3. TCRdb independently ran MiXCR on the multiplex PCR reads; one entry per CDR3 protein. The table includes under 250,000 distinct CDR3 sequences, around 17% detected once. The specimen sequenced was blood. The receptors here all came from a woman aged 45 to 65 with Graves' hyperthyroidism.

This clonotype was seen ten or more times. V is TRBV6-1 and J is TRBJ1-2, with D perhaps TRBD1 (5 bases). Germline V gene data show CDR1 as MNHNS and CDR2 as SASEGT. The CDR3 runs to 12 residues. The V gene lost 3 bases and the J gene lost 4 bases, with 6 bases spanning the gap. For the CDR3, the DNA is TGTGCCAGCAGTGACAGGGCCTATGGCTACACCTTC. This translates into CASSDRAYGYTF.

The rearrangement links TRBV19 to TRBJ2-2; 9 bases match TRBD2. The germline gives CDR1 LNHDA, CDR2 SQIVND (reference sequence). The CDR3 is made up of 15 amino acids. V lost 4 bases and J lost 6; bases outside the gene matches: 6. CDR3: CASSRELAGSGELFF. In DNA, the CDR3 is TGTGCCAGTAGTAGGGAACTAGCGGGTTCCGGGGAGCTGTTTTTT.

This clonotype was recorded at least ten times. This CDR3 reads CATSTGPGTEAFF. In DNA, the CDR3 is TGTGCCACCAGTACAGGGCCGGGGACTGAAGCTTTCTTT. The genes are TRBV24-1 and TRBJ1-1, with D possibly TRBD1 on 6 matching bases. The CDR3 is 13 amino acids. The V gene's germline CDR1 is KGHDR and CDR2 SFDVKD. The V end was cut by 6 bases, the J end by 5 bases, with 12 bases between.

In its sample, this clonotype was seen a few times. This chain joins TRBV4-1 and TRBJ2-2; D gene unclear. The CDR3 extends over 15 amino acids. V was trimmed by 0 bases and J by 1 base, leaving 6 bases between them. The germline CDR1 and CDR2 sequences are MGHRA and YSYEKL. This chain's CDR3 is CASSQENRNTGELFF. CDR3 DNA: TGCGCCAGCAGCCAAGAAAACAGGAACACCGGGGAGCTGTTTTTT.

This chain joins TRBV28 and TRBJ2-7, with 8 bases matching TRBD1. With V trimmed by 6 bases and J by 2 bases, 9 bases remained unmatched. Germline loops: CDR1 MDHEN, CDR2 SYDVKM. This CDR3 has 15 amino acids. The CDR3 spells CASRLPGQATYEQYF. The CDR3, as DNA: TGTGCCAGCAGGCTTCCGGGACAGGCAACCTACGAGCAGTACTTC.

This clonotype was seen a handful of times. DNA for the CDR3: TGTGCCAGCAGCTGGTGGCGGGCTAAATCTAACTATGGCTACACCTTC. Its translation is CASSWWRAKSNYGYTF. This rearrangement joins TRBV7-2 to TRBJ1-2, with D uncertain. The CDR3 length is 16 residues. Between the trimmed V and J ends, which lost 4 bases and 0 bases, there was a span of 15 bases. The germline gives CDR1 SGHTA, CDR2 FQGNSA.

This clonotype turned up a few times. A much larger clone lies one base from this, so it may be a read error. This rearrangement joins TRBV10-3 to TRBJ2-1; 9 nucleotides match TRBD1. Judging by the DNA end, TRBJ2-7 fits better; the J call may be wrong. The CDR3 spans 15 residues. Looked up from germline, CDR1 is ENHRY and CDR2 is SYGVKD. The CDR3 here is CAIRGQGGSYNEQYF. CDR3 DNA: TGTGCCATCAGGGGACAGGGAGGGTCCTACAATGAGCAGTACTTC.

This clonotype was seen repeatedly, ten times or more. CDR3 DNA: TGCGCCAGCAGCTCCGGGACAGGGACCTATGGCTACACCTTC. It is translated as CASSSGTGTYGYTF. The chain couples TRBV5-1 to TRBJ1-2; TRBD1 agrees at 9 bases. The germline CDR1 and CDR2 sequences are SGHRS and YFSETQ. The V gene end was trimmed by 3 bases and the J gene end by 4 bases; junction bases not matched to a gene: 4. The CDR3 has 14 amino acids. Together with reference TRBV5-1 and TRBJ1-2, the CDR3 gives the full variable domain: KAGVTQTPRYLIKTRGQQVTLSCSPISGHRSVSWYQQTPGQGLQFLFEYFSETQRNKGNFPGRFSGRQFSNSRSEMNVSTLELGDSALYLCASSSGTGTYGYTFGSGTRLTVV.

The table lists this clonotype with many counts. V is TRBV24-1 and J is TRBJ2-5; 8 bases match TRBD1. J was trimmed by 5 bases and V by 3 bases; bases with no gene match: 7. Per the germline V gene, CDR1 is KGHDR and CDR2 is SFDVKD. CDR3 length: 15 residues. The CDR3 here is CATSDPGQGAETQYF. CDR3 DNA sequence: TGTGCCACCAGTGATCCTGGACAGGGCGCGGAGACCCAGTACTTC.

Ten or more counts support this clonotype. The J gene is TRBJ1-1, the V gene TRBV13; tentative D call: TRBD1 (5 bases). V dropped 0 bases and J dropped 0 bases, with 11 bases sitting between them. Germline CDR1 reads PRHDT; CDR2 reads FYEKMQ (reference sequence). There are 16 residues in the CDR3. The CDR3 DNA follows: TGTGCCAGCAGCTTAGGCCTGGGGGGATTGAACACTGAAGCTTTCTTT. This sequence encodes CASSLGLGGLNTEAFF.

This clonotype has a count of ten or more. This chain uses TRBV7-4 with TRBJ2-7, with 9 bases identical to TRBD1. Per the germline V gene, CDR1 is SGHVT and CDR2 is SQSDAQ. V lost 5 bases to trimming and J lost 1 base; unmatched junction nucleotides: 12. CDR3 length: 17 residues. The CDR3 protein is CASSQSRTGVRSYEQYF. The DNA of the CDR3 is TGTGCCAGCAGCCAGTCGAGGACAGGGGTCAGGTCCTACGAGCAGTACTTC.

This clonotype was observed many times. The chain combines TRBV6-1 with TRBJ1-1, with D unclear. CDR3 size: 11 residues. CDR1 is MNHNS, CDR2 SASEGT, per germline. V lost 10 bases to trimming and J lost 6 bases, with 12 bases between them. The CDR3 loop reads CATRTVPEAFF. The DNA for the CDR3 is TGTGCCACCCGAACGGTGCCTGAAGCTTTCTTT.

At least ten counts were recorded for this clonotype. This chain connects TRBV3-1 to TRBJ2-7; TRBD2 is a possible D gene (6 bases). CDR1 is LGHDT and CDR2 is YNNKEL in the germline V gene (reference sequence). The length of the CDR3 is 15 residues. Deletions cut 0 bases from V and 2 bases from J, with 11 bases between. CDR3 DNA sequence: TGTGCCAGCAGCCAAGATCCCCAGCGGGCCTACGAGCAGTACTTC. It specifies CASSQDPQRAYEQYF.

About this clonotype itself: This could be a read error, since a much larger clone is one nucleotide away. The J gene is TRBJ2-5, the V gene TRBV5-1, with a possible D match to TRBD1 (6 bases). V shed 7 bases and J shed 2 bases, with 15 bases lying between them. This CDR3 has 14 amino acids. Germline CDR1 is SGHRS and CDR2 is YFSETQ. CDR3 sequence reads: CASGPGHWQETQYF. CDR3 coding DNA: TGCGCCAGCGGGCCGGGACACTGGCAAGAGACCCAGTACTTC.

The chain joins TRBV6-5 to TRBJ1-5; D unresolved. Germline V gene lookup returns CDR1 MNHEY and CDR2 SVGAGI. V dropped 7 bases and J dropped 7 bases, with 20 bases sitting between them. The length of the CDR3 is 15 residues. Here the CDR3 DNA reads TGTGCCAGCACTACTCGAGCGGGAGGGAACCAGCCCCAGCATTTT. It specifies CASTTRAGGNQPQHF.

This clonotype was seen a few times. The CDR3: CASSPPPRTGLYEQYF. The CDR3 bases are TGTGCCAGTAGCCCACCCCCCAGGACAGGGCTGTACGAGCAGTACTTC. The chain couples TRBV19 to TRBJ2-7; 8 bases line up with TRBD1. The V and J ends lost 6 bases and 4 bases, in that order; junction bases with no gene match: 14. CDR3 size: 16 residues. CDR1 is LNHDA, CDR2 SQIVND, per germline (reference sequence).

At least ten counts were recorded for this clonotype. This chain links TRBV29-1 with TRBJ1-2; possibly TRBD1 for D (5 bases). Trimming took 4 bases from V and 8 from J, leaving 17 bases between them. The CDR3 is 13 residues long. Per the germline V gene, CDR1 is SQVTM and CDR2 is ANQGSEA. The CDR3 is CSVVPPGVRGYTF. The DNA for the CDR3 is TGCAGCGTTGTCCCACCGGGGGTGAGAGGCTACACCTTC.

This clonotype was counted a few times. The chain joins TRBV2 to TRBJ2-5; 7 bases line up with TRBD1. V dropped 1 base and J dropped 11; count of bases not matched to a gene: 7. The CDR3 covers 13 residues. Germline CDR1 SNHLY, CDR2 FYNNEI. The CDR3: CASSEDYRGHQYF. The CDR3 coding sequence is TGTGCCAGCAGTGAAGATTACAGGGGACATCAGTACTTC. Full variable domain (outside the CDR3, taken from reference TRBV2 and TRBJ2-5): EPEVTQTPSHQVTQMGQEVILRCVPISNHLYFYWYRQILGQKVEFLVSFYNNEISEKSEIFDDQFSVERPDGSNFTLKIRSTKLEDSAMYFCASSEDYRGHQYFGPGTRLLVL.